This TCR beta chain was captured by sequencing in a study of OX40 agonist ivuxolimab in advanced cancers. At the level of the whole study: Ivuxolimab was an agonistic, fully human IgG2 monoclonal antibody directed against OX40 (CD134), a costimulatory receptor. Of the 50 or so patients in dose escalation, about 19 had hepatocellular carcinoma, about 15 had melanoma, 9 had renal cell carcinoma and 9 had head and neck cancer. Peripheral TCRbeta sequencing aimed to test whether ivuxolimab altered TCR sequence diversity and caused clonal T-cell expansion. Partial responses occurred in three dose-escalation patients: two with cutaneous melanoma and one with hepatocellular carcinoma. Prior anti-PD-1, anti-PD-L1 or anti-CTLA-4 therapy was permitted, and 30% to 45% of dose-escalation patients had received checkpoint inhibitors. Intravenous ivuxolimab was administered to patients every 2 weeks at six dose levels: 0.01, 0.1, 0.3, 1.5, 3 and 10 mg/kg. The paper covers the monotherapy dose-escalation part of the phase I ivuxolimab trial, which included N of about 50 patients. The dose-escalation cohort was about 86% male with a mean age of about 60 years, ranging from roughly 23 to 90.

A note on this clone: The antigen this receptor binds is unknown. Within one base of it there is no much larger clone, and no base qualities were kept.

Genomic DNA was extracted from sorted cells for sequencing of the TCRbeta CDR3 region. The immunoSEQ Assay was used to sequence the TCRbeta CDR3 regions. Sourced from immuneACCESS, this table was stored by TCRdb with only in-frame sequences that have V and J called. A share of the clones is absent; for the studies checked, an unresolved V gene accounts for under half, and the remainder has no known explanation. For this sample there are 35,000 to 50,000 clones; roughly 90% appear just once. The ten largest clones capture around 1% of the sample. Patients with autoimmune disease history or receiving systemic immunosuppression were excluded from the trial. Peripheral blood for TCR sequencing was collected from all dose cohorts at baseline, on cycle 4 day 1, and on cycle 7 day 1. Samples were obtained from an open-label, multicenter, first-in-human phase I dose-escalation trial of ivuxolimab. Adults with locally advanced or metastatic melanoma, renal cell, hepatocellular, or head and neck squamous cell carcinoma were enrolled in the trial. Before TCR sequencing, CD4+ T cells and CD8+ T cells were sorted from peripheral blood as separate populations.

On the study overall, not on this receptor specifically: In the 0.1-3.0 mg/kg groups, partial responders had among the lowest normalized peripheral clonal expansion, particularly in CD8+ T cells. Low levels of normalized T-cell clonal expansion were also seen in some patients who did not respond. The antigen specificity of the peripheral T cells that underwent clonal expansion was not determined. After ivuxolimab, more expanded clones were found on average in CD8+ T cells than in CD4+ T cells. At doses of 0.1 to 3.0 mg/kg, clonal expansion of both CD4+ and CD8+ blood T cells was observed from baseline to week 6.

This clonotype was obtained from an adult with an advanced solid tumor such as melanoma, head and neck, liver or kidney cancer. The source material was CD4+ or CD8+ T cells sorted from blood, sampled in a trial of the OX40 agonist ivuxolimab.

The CDR3 region reads CASSLQVSGETQYF. The nucleotide sequence reads TGTGCCAGCAGTCTACAGGTGTCAGGAGAGACCCAGTACTTC. The chain joins TRBV6-5 to TRBJ2-5; TRBD1 is possibly the D segment (5 matching bases). Trimming removed 5 bases from V and 4 bases from J, leaving 14 bases between the germline ends. CDR1 MNHEY and CDR2 SVGAGI were looked up in the germline V gene. The CDR3 sequence holds 14 residues, the cysteine and phenylalanine included. Only the CDR3 DNA is retained, 42 bases long and in frame from the first base.